Listed here is a single T cell receptor beta chain. This specimen comes from a study of T cell changes during pregnancy in multiple sclerosis. TCRdb keeps only in-frame clones here, not all; method: immunoSEQ multiplex PCR. The sample lists tens of thousands of clones, around nine tenths seen once, with approximately 0.5% in the top ten. This CDR3 has 14 residues. Trimming removed 3 bases from V and 1 base from J, with 9 bases in between. From germline, CDR1 is KGHSH and CDR2 LQKENI. The V call is TRBV18, the J call TRBJ1-1; D is uncertain. The TCR was taken from a female donor with multiple sclerosis, enrolled in a pregnancy study. The sample was CD4+ T cells from peripheral blood mononuclear cells, taken in the first trimester of pregnancy. Written as DNA, the CDR3 is TGTGCCAGCTCACCCCTGGGCCGGAACACTGAAGCTTTCTTT. This encodes CASSPLGRNTEAFF.